This T cell receptor beta chain derives from a study of read filtering for tumor transcriptome and immune sequencing. Germline CDR1 reads LGHDT; CDR2 reads YNNKEL (reference sequence). This CDR3 is 17 amino acids long. Molecular barcoded adaptors covering alpha/delta and beta/gamma chains were used on 400 ng RNA. TCRdb re-analysed the reads in MiXCR, keeping a single row per CDR3 protein. The table includes about 54,000 distinct CDR3 sequences, about 12% detected once. As for this clonotype: A clone one base away is much larger, so this may be a read error.

This clonotype was sampled from a donor over 35 with multiple myeloma. The sequenced sample consisted of a population of CD138-negative cells sorted from bone marrow. V is TRBV3-1 and J is TRBJ1-2; TRBD1 aligns across 9 bases. CDR3 sequence reads: CPSSRKPTGTGPYGYTF. In DNA form, the CDR3 reads TGTCCCAGCAGCCGAAAACCTACCGGGACAGGGCCCTATGGCTACACCTTC.